This TCR beta chain was obtained from a study of cytomegalovirus exposure and HLA in healthy donors. Comments on this clone: The antigen remains undetermined.

The PCR had 60 Vbeta and 13 Jbeta primers. Profiling relied on immunoSEQ multiplex PCR, and the TCRdb table lists in-frame clones only, not all of them. Of approximately 100,000 clones in the sample, over 9% were seen once. Broader study findings: In vitro testing confirmed a few CMV-associated chains as specific for CMV antigens. Rates of TCR association differed by HLA locus in a later analysis, with DRB1 highest and HLA-C lowest. Most CMV-associated TCR beta chains appeared HLA-restricted in a later analysis.

Trimming cost V 5 bases and J 0 bases, with 13 bases left between them. Per germline, CDR1 SGHTA and CDR2 FQGNSA. CDR3 length: 15 residues. The V gene is TRBV7-2, the J gene TRBJ1-1, with D perhaps TRBD1 (6 bases). The sequencing sample was made of PBMCs. This TCR came from a man aged 40-49 years in good health and CMV-seropositive. The DNA for the CDR3 is TGTGCCAGCAGCACACAGGGCACCATGAACACTGAAGCTTTCTTT. It codes for CASSTQGTMNTEAFF. Full variable domain (outside the CDR3, taken from reference TRBV7-2 and TRBJ1-1): GAGVSQSPSNKVTEKGKDVELRCDPISGHTALYWYRQSLGQGLEFLIYFQGNSAPDKSGLPSDRFSAERTGGSVSTLTIQRTQQEDSAVYLCASSTQGTMNTEAFFGQGTRLTVV.